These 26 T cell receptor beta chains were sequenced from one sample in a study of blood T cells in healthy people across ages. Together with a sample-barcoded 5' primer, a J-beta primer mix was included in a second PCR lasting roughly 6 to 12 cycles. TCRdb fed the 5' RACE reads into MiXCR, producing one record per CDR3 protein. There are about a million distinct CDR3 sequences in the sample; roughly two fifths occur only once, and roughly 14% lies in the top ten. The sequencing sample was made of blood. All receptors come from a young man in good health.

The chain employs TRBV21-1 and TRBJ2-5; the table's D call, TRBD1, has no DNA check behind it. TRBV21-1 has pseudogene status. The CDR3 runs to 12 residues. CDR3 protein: CASQTGQETQYF. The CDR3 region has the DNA TGTGCCAGCCAGACAGGGCAGGAGACCCAGTACTTC.

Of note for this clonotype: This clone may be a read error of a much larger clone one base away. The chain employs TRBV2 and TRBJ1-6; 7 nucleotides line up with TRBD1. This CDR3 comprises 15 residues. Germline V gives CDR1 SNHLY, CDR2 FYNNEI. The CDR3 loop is CASTVLTGTNSPLYF. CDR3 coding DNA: TGTGCCAGCACCGTGTTGACAGGGACAAATTCACCCCTCTACTTT.

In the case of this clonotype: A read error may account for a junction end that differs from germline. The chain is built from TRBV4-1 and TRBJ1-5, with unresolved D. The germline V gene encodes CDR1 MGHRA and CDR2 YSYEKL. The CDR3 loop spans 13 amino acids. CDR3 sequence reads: CASGQVTDQPQHF. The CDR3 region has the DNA TGCGCCAGCGGCCAAGTCACCGATCAGCCCCAGCATTTT.

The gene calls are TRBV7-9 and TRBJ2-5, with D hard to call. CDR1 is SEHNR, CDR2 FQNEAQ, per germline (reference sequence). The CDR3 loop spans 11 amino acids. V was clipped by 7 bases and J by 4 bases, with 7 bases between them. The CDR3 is CASTRIETQYF. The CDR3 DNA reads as TGTGCCAGCACCAGGATAGAGACCCAGTACTTC.

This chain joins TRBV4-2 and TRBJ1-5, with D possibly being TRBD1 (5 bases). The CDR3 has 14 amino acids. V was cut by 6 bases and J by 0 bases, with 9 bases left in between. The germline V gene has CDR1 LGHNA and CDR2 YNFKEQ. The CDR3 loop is CASSGGDSNQPQHF. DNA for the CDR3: TGTGCCAGCAGTGGAGGGGATAGCAATCAGCCCCAGCATTTT.

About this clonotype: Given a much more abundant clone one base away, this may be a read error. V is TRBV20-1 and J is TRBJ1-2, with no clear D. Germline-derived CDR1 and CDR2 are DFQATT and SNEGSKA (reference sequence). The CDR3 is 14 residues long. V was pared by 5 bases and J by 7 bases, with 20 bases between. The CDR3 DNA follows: TGCAGTGCTTCAGCCAGTTCCACAAGTTGTGGCTACACCTTC. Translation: CSASASSTSCGYTF.

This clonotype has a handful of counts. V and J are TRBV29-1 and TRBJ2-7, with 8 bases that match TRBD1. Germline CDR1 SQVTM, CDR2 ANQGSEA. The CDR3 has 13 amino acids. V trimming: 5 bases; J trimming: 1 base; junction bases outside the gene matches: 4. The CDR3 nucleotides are TGCAGCGTTTCGCAGGGGGCGTCCTACGAGCAGTACTTC. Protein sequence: CSVSQGASYEQYF.

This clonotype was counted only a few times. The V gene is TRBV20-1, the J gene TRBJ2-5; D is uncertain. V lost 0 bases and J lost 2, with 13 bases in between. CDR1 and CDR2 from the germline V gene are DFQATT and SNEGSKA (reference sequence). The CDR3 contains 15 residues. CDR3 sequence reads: CSARDQVGPQETQYF. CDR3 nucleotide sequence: TGCAGTGCTAGAGATCAGGTCGGGCCTCAAGAGACCCAGTACTTC.

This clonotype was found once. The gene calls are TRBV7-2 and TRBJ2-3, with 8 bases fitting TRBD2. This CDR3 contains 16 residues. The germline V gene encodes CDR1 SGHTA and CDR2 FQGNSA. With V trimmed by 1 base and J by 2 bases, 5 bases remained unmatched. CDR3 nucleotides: TGTGCCAGCAGCTTAGTTCCGGGGGGGGCCACAGATACGCAGTATTTT. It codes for CASSLVPGGATDTQYF. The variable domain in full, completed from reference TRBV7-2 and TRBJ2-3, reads GAGVSQSPSNKVTEKGKDVELRCDPISGHTALYWYRQSLGQGLEFLIYFQGNSAPDKSGLPSDRFSAERTGGSVSTLTIQRTQQEDSAVYLCASSLVPGGATDTQYFGPGTRLTVL.

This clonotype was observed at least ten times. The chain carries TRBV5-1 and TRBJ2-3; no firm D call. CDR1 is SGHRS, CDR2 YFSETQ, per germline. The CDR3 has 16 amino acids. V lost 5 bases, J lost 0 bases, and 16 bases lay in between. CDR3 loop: CASSLAGVPSTDTQYF. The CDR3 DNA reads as TGCGCCAGCAGTCTGGCTGGGGTCCCCAGCACAGATACGCAGTATTTT.

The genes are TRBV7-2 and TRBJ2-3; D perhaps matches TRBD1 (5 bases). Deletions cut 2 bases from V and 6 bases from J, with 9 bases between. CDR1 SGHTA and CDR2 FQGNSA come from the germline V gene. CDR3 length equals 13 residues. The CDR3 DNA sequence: TGTGCCAGCAGCTTACCAGGGATCGATACGCAGTATTTT. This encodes CASSLPGIDTQYF.

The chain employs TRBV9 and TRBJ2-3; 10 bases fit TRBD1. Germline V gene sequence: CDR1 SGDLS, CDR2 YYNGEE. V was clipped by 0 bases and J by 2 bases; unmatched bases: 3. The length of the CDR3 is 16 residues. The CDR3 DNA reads TGTGCCAGCAGCGTAGGGGGACAGGGGAACACAGATACGCAGTATTTT. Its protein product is CASSVGGQGNTDTQYF.

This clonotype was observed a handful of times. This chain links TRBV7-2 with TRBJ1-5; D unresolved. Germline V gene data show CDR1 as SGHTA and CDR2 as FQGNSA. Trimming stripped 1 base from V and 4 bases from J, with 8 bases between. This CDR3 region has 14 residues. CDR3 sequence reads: CASSLVGPNQPQHF. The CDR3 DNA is TGTGCCAGCAGCTTAGTGGGCCCTAATCAGCCCCAGCATTTT.

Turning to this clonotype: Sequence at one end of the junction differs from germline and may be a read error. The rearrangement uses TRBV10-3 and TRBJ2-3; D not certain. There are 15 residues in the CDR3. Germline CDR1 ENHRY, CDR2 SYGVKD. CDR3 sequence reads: CAISDRASGTDTQYF. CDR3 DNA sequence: TGCGCCATCAGTGATAGGGCCTCTGGCACAGATACGCAGTATTTT.

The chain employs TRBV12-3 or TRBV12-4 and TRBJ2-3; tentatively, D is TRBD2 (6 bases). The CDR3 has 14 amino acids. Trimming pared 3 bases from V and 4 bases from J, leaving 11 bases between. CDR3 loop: CASSFGGIPDTQYF. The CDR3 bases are TGTGCCAGCAGTTTCGGAGGGATCCCAGATACGCAGTATTTT.

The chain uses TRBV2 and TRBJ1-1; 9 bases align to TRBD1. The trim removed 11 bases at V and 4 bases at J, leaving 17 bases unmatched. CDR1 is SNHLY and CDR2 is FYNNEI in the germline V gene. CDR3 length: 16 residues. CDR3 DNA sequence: TGTGCCTTTCAGACCGGGACAGGGAGTTTGGGCACTGAAGCTTTCTTT. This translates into CAFQTGTGSLGTEAFF.

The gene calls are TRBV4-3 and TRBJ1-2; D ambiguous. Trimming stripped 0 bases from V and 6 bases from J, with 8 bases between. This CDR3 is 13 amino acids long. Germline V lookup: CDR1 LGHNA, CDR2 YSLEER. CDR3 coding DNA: TGCGCCAGCAGCCAAGAAGTTTCGAATGGCTACACCTTC. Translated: CASSQEVSNGYTF.

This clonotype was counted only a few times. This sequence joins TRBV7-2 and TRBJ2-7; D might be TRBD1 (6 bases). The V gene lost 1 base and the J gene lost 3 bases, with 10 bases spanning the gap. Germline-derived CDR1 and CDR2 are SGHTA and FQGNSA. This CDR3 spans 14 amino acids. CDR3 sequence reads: CASSLEQGVYEQYF. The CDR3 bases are TGTGCCAGCAGCTTAGAACAGGGTGTCTACGAGCAGTACTTC.

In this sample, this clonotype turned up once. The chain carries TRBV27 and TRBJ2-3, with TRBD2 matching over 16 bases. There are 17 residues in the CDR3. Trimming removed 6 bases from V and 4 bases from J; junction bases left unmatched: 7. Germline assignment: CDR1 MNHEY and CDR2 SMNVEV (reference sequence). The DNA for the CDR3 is TGTGCCAGCAGCGCCGGGACTAGCGGGGGGGCGGCAGATACGCAGTATTTT. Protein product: CASSAGTSGGAADTQYF.

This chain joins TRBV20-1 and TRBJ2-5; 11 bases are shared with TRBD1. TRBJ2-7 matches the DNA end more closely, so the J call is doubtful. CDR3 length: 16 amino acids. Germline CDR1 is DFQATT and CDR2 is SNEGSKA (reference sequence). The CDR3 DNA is TGCAGTGCTACGGACAGGGGGCCCACTAGGTTTTGCGAGCAGTACTTC. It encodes CSATDRGPTRFCEQYF.

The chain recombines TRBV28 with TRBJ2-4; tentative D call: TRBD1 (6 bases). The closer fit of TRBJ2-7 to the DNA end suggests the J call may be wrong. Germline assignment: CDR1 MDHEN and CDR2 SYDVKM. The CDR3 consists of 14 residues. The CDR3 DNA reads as TGTGCCAGCAGGGGTCAGGGGCTCCCCTACGAGCAGTACTTC. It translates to CASRGQGLPYEQYF.

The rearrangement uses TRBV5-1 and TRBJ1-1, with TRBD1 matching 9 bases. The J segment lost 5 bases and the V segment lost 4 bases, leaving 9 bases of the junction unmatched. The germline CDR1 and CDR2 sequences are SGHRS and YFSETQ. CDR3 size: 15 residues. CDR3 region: CASSVRDRDVTEAFF. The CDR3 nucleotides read TGCGCCAGCAGCGTCCGGGACAGGGATGTAACTGAAGCTTTCTTT.

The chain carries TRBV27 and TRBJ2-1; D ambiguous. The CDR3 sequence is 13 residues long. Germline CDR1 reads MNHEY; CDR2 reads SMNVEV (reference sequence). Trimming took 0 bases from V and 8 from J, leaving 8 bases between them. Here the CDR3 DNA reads TGTGCCAGCAGTTTATCAGTGGCCGATGAGCAGTTCTTC. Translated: CASSLSVADEQFF.

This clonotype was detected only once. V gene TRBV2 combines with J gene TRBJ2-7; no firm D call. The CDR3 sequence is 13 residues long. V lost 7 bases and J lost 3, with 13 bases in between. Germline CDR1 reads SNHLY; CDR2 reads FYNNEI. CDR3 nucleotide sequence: TGTGCCAGCAAGGATTTGGGGTTCTACGAGCAGTACTTC. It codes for CASKDLGFYEQYF.

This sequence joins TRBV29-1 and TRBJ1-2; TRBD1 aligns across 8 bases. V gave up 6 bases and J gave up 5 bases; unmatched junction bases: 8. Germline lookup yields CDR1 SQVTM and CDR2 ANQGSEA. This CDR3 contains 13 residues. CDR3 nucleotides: TGCAGCGTCTCCCGGGACAGGTTGTATGGCTACACCTTC. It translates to CSVSRDRLYGYTF.

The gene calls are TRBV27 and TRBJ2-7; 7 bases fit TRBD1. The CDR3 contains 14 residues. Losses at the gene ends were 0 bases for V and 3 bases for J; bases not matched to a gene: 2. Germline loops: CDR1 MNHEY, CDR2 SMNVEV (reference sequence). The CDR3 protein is CASSLSGQIYEQYF. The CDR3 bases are TGTGCCAGCAGTTTATCGGGACAGATCTACGAGCAGTACTTC.